Shown below are 29 T cell receptor beta chains from a single sample sequenced in a study of blood T cell repertoires in COVID-19. Assay used: immunoSEQ multiplex PCR; TCRdb lists only in-frame clones, some missing. The sample has 250,000 to 350,000 clones, around 90% seen once. The sequenced sample consisted of peripheral blood. These receptors all come from a woman aged 25-40 years with COVID-19, enrolled during active disease.

This chain connects TRBV19 to TRBJ1-1; perhaps TRBD1 as D (5 bases). Germline V gives CDR1 LNHDA, CDR2 SQIVND (reference sequence). This CDR3 has 15 amino acids. V lost 7 bases, J lost 0 bases, and 15 bases lay in between. DNA of the CDR3: TGTGCCAGTATAAGGGGTGAACTGTTGAACACTGAAGCTTTCTTT. It translates to CASIRGELLNTEAFF.

Notes on this clone: Other DNA sequences of this sample code for an identical CDR3. The chain employs TRBV6-5 and TRBJ1-2; 9 bases are a match to TRBD1. CDR1 is MNHEY, CDR2 SVGAGI, per germline. CDR3 length: 13 amino acids. Trimming cost V 6 bases and J 8 bases; bases outside gene matches: 7. The CDR3 DNA sequence: TGTGCCAGCAGCCTGGGACAGGGAGGAGGCTACACCTTC. Residues: CASSLGQGGGYTF.

The CDR3 protein is CASSPGTTHNEQFF. DNA for the CDR3: TGTGCCAGCAGCCCAGGGACTACCCACAATGAGCAGTTCTTC. The chain combines TRBV7-2 with TRBJ2-1; 7 bases fit TRBD2. The CDR3 totals 14 residues. The ends lost 5 bases at V and 5 bases at J; junction bases unmatched: 6. Per germline, CDR1 SGHTA and CDR2 FQGNSA.

This clone was counted a few times. J is TRBJ2-7 and V is TRBV28; 9 nucleotides align to TRBD2. Germline loops: CDR1 MDHEN, CDR2 SYDVKM. Losses at the gene ends were 2 bases for V and 3 bases for J; bases not matched to a gene: 14. The CDR3 covers 18 residues. CDR3: CASSLVRAGGLILYEQYF. The CDR3 nucleotides are TGTGCCAGCAGTTTAGTCCGAGCGGGAGGACTTATTCTCTACGAGCAGTACTTC.

CDR3 region: CASSESKGLAGAETQYF. DNA for the CDR3: TGCGCCAGCAGTGAGTCGAAGGGACTAGCGGGAGCAGAGACCCAGTACTTC. The rearrangement joins TRBV10-2 to TRBJ2-5, with 14 bases that match TRBD2. The ends lost 0 bases at V and 4 bases at J; junction bases unmatched: 4. Germline V gene data show CDR1 as WSHSY and CDR2 as SAAADI. This CDR3 region has 17 residues.

The chain recombines TRBV30 with TRBJ1-3; 7 bases match TRBD1. V lost 3 bases, J lost 1 base, and 9 bases stayed unmatched. CDR3 size: 16 residues. The germline V gene has CDR1 GTSNPN and CDR2 SVGIG (reference sequence). The CDR3 DNA follows: TGTGCCTGGAGAAACGATGGGACAGTGTCTGGAAACACCATATATTTT. It translates to CAWRNDGTVSGNTIYF.

This chain uses TRBV5-1 with TRBJ2-3; 8 nucleotides agree with TRBD2. Germline V gene sequence: CDR1 SGHRS, CDR2 YFSETQ. This CDR3 is 14 amino acids long. V shed 4 bases, J shed 2 bases, and the junction held 3 bases outside the gene matches. The DNA for the CDR3 is TGCGCCAGCAGCCAACTAGCGGACACAGATACGCAGTATTTT. Its translation: CASSQLADTDTQYF.

The chain recombines TRBV3-1 (or the pseudogene TRBV3-2) with TRBJ2-7; a weak D match, TRBD2 (6 bases). CDR1 and CDR2 (germline): LGHDT, YNNKEL (reference sequence). The CDR3 spans 14 residues. Trimming shortened V by 5 bases and J by 6 bases, and 17 bases separated the two germline ends. The CDR3 sequence is CASSSGARAIEQYF. Here the CDR3 DNA reads TGTGCCAGCAGCTCGGGAGCCAGGGCAATCGAGCAGTACTTC.

The chain combines TRBV19 with TRBJ2-3; 10 bases fit TRBD2. With 5 bases clipped from V and 5 bases from J, the junction kept 10 bases outside the gene matches. Germline CDR1 LNHDA, CDR2 SQIVND (reference sequence). The CDR3 loop spans 16 amino acids. The CDR3 is CASSPYSGRAVDTQYF. In nucleotides, the CDR3 is TGTGCCAGTAGTCCCTACAGCGGGAGGGCCGTAGATACGCAGTATTTT.

The chain couples TRBV29-1 to TRBJ2-5; perhaps TRBD1 as D (6 bases). The CDR3 contains 13 residues. Deletions cut 2 bases from V and 5 bases from J, with 12 bases between. Per germline, CDR1 SQVTM and CDR2 ANQGSEA. The chain's CDR3 is CSVEFRGLETQYF. The CDR3 DNA follows: TGCAGCGTTGAATTCAGGGGCCTGGAGACCCAGTACTTC.

This chain uses TRBV2 with TRBJ1-5; unclear D gene. V lost 3 bases, J lost 2 bases, and 8 bases lay in between. Germline V gene data show CDR1 as SNHLY and CDR2 as FYNNEI. The CDR3 sequence is 14 residues long. CDR3 nucleotide sequence: TGTGCCAGCAGTGAGGTAACAGGCAATCAGCCCCAGCATTTT. Translation: CASSEVTGNQPQHF.

This clone was observed a single time. The chain couples TRBV4-1 to TRBJ2-1; possibly TRBD2 for D (6 bases). This CDR3 is built from 15 residues. V gave up 0 bases and J gave up 4 bases, with 10 bases separating them. In germline, CDR1 is MGHRA, CDR2 YSYEKL. The CDR3 reads CASSQEDGTYNEQFF. CDR3 in DNA: TGCGCCAGCAGCCAAGAGGACGGGACTTACAATGAGCAGTTCTTC.

This clone appeared once. The chain uses TRBV6-2 or TRBV6-3 and TRBJ1-2, with D possibly matching TRBD1 (6 bases). V lost 6 bases, J lost 8 bases, and 19 bases lay in between. The CDR3 runs to 14 residues. Per germline, CDR1 MNHEY and CDR2 SVGEGT. DNA of the CDR3: TGTGCCAGCAGCATCCCGTACAGGGCTGGAGGCTACACCTTC. This translates into CASSIPYRAGGYTF.

V usage is TRBV28 and J usage is TRBJ1-6; D remains ambiguous. V was shortened by 1 base and J by 6 bases, with 7 bases between the two germline ends. The CDR3 totals 14 residues. From germline, CDR1 is MDHEN and CDR2 SYDVKM. This CDR3 is CASSLFSSNSPLHF. CDR3 nucleotides: TGTGCCAGCAGTTTATTCTCCAGTAATTCACCCCTCCACTTT.

V and J are TRBV13 and TRBJ2-1, with 8 bases fitting TRBD2. The CDR3 totals 18 residues. The V and J ends lost 0 bases and 4 bases, in that order; junction bases with no gene match: 11. Germline loops: CDR1 PRHDT, CDR2 FYEKMQ (reference sequence). The CDR3: CASSLGGPSGSVYNEQFF. CDR3 DNA: TGTGCCAGCAGCTTAGGGGGGCCCAGCGGGAGTGTTTACAATGAGCAGTTCTTC.

V and J are TRBV27 and TRBJ2-5, with TRBD1 matching over 7 bases. The germline gives CDR1 MNHEY, CDR2 SMNVEV (reference sequence). V gave up 6 bases and J gave up 5 bases; unmatched junction bases: 15. CDR3 length: 16 residues. CDR3 region: CASRPAPTGQRETQYF. CDR3 in DNA: TGTGCCAGCAGGCCAGCCCCGACAGGGCAGAGGGAGACCCAGTACTTC.

The chain recombines TRBV9 with TRBJ1-3, with 7 bases fitting TRBD1. The CDR3 extends over 14 amino acids. Germline V lookup: CDR1 SGDLS, CDR2 YYNGEE. Unmatched junction bases numbered 11, after V lost 4 bases and J lost 10 bases. CDR3 DNA: TGTGCCAGCAGCCTGAGGGACAGCTGGGGGACCATATATTTT. Its protein product is CASSLRDSWGTIYF. The full variable domain, completed using reference TRBV9 and TRBJ1-3, is DSGVTQTPKHLITATGQRVTLRCSPRSGDLSVYWYQQSLDQGLQFLIQYYNGEERAKGNILERFSAQQFPDLHSELNLSSLELGDSALYFCASSLRDSWGTIYFGEGSWLTVV.

The rearrangement joins TRBV2 to TRBJ2-7, with D possibly matching TRBD2 (5 bases). This CDR3 has 14 residues. The V end lost 5 bases, the J end lost 3 bases, and 14 bases lay between the germline ends. Germline CDR1 is SNHLY and CDR2 is FYNNEI. As DNA, the CDR3 is TGTGCCAGCAGTACCCGAGGTGCGGGCTACGAGCAGTACTTC. This codes for CASSTRGAGYEQYF.

The rearrangement uses TRBV15 and TRBJ2-4; possibly TRBD2 for D (5 bases). There are 15 residues in the CDR3. Germline lookup yields CDR1 LNHNV and CDR2 YYDKDF (reference sequence). Trimming shortened V by 3 bases and J by 8 bases, and 17 bases separated the two germline ends. The CDR3 loop reads CATSSPTRGRHIQYF. CDR3 nucleotide sequence: TGTGCCACCAGCAGCCCCACTCGGGGTAGGCACATTCAGTACTTC.

This clone appeared a single time. V and J are TRBV28 and TRBJ1-1; 7 nucleotides match TRBD1. CDR1 MDHEN and CDR2 SYDVKM come from the germline V gene. The CDR3 totals 15 residues. V shed 7 bases, J shed 1 base, and the junction held 9 bases outside the gene matches. Here the CDR3 DNA reads TGTGCCAGCACCGAAACCGGGACAGCGAACACTGAAGCTTTCTTT. Its translation is CASTETGTANTEAFF.

For this clone: At the DNA level, this CDR3 is encoded by other sequences in the same sample as well. V and J are TRBV30 and TRBJ1-3; no reliable D call. CDR3 length: 14 residues. The germline gives CDR1 GTSNPN, CDR2 SVGIG (reference sequence). V lost 1 base and J 4 bases, leaving 11 bases between the germline ends. The CDR3 protein is CAWSAAGGGNTIYF. CDR3 sequence (DNA): TGTGCCTGGAGTGCCGCAGGTGGCGGAAACACCATATATTTT.

CDR3 in amino acids: CASSLSGRALDTQYF. The CDR3 DNA is TGTGCCAGCAGTCTTAGCGGGAGGGCCCTCGATACGCAGTATTTT. The chain links TRBV7-2 to TRBJ2-3; 11 nucleotides line up with TRBD2. V was clipped by 6 bases and J by 6 bases; unmatched bases: 8. The CDR3 consists of 15 residues. Looked up from germline, CDR1 is SGHTA and CDR2 is FQGNSA.

The chain carries TRBV6-4 and TRBJ2-3; the match to TRBD2 covers 10 bases. J was trimmed by 1 base and V by 3 bases; bases with no gene match: 4. CDR3 length: 16 residues. CDR1 is MRHNA and CDR2 is SNTAGT in the germline V gene. The CDR3 reads CASSEEAGGGTDTQYF. In DNA form, the CDR3 reads TGTGCCAGCAGTGAGGAAGCGGGAGGGGGCACAGATACGCAGTATTTT.

V gene TRBV6-1 combines with J gene TRBJ2-7, with a tentative D call TRBD2 (5 bases). Trimming stripped 3 bases from V and 2 bases from J, with 8 bases between. This CDR3 comprises 13 residues. Germline-derived CDR1 and CDR2 are MNHNS and SASEGT. The CDR3 sequence is CASSDGGAYEQYF. The CDR3 DNA follows: TGTGCCAGCAGTGATGGAGGAGCCTACGAGCAGTACTTC.

The chain combines TRBV19 with TRBJ1-3; TRBD1 matches at 8 bases. The CDR3 contains 15 residues. J gave up 5 bases and V 5 bases, and 8 bases lay outside the gene matches. Per the germline V gene, CDR1 is LNHDA and CDR2 is SQIVND (reference sequence). This chain's CDR3 is CASSLWTGPRNTIYF. The CDR3 DNA reads TGTGCCAGTAGTCTTTGGACAGGGCCAAGAAACACCATATATTTT.

This clone appeared once. V and J are TRBV30 and TRBJ1-2, with D tentatively TRBD1 (5 bases). Trimming took off 0 bases at V and 2 bases at J, with 10 bases between the two ends. The germline V gene encodes CDR1 GTSNPN and CDR2 SVGIG (reference sequence). This CDR3 has 14 residues. In DNA, the CDR3 is TGTGCCTGGAGTGTATACAGGCCGAACTATGGCTACACCTTC. Its translation: CAWSVYRPNYGYTF. Filled out from reference TRBV30 and TRBJ1-2, the complete variable domain reads SQTIHQWPATLVQPVGSPLSLECTVEGTSNPNLYWYRQAAGRGLQLLFYSVGIGQISSEVPQNLSASRPQDRQFILSSKKLLLSDSGFYLCAWSVYRPNYGYTFGSGTRLTVV.

V usage is TRBV6-5 and J usage is TRBJ2-3; weak D call: TRBD1 (6 bases). Germline-derived CDR1 and CDR2 are MNHEY and SVGAGI. This CDR3 comprises 15 residues. V dropped 6 bases and J dropped 6 bases, with 19 bases sitting between them. CDR3 in amino acids: CASRRRGSVLDTQYF. In DNA form, the CDR3 reads TGTGCCAGCAGACGCAGGGGTTCGGTGCTCGATACGCAGTATTTT.

This sequence joins TRBV6-6 and TRBJ1-6, with 10 bases aligning to TRBD1. CDR1 is MNHNY and CDR2 is SVGAGI in the germline V gene (reference sequence). The CDR3 sequence is 14 residues long. The junction had 6 bases not matched to a gene; V was cut back by 6 bases and J by 10 bases. The CDR3 region is CASSGTGVGSPLHF. CDR3 DNA sequence: TGTGCCAGCAGCGGGACAGGGGTAGGATCACCCCTCCACTTT.

The genes are TRBV9 and TRBJ1-5; 7 positions match TRBD1. Losses at the gene ends were 2 bases for V and 5 bases for J; bases not matched to a gene: 7. Germline V CDR1 and CDR2: SGDLS, YYNGEE. The CDR3 loop spans 15 amino acids. Here the CDR3 reads CASSVGPRGDQPQHF. DNA for the CDR3: TGTGCCAGCAGCGTTGGGCCCAGGGGGGATCAGCCCCAGCATTTT.